This TCR beta chain was obtained from a study of shared clonotypes between healthy human individuals. Study information: CD4 naive cells filled three plates per donor, CD4 memory three, CD8 naive two and CD8 memory one.

Germline assignment: CDR1 DFQATT and CDR2 SNEGSKA (reference sequence). The CDR3 totals 8 residues. Study conclusions and caveats: Sharing across four donors was highest in naive CD4 (roughly 5%) and lowest in memory CD8 (0.4%).

TCRdb keeps only in-frame clones here, not all; method: immunoSEQ multiplex PCR. The sample includes over 2,000,000 clones, 93% of them seen just once. Naive CD8 populations comprised CD45RO-negative cells positively selected for CCR7, excluding terminally differentiated effector memory CD45RA+ cells. Points on this clone: The antigen remains undetermined. The junction departs from germline at one end; a sequencing error may be responsible.

The chain has TRBV20-1 and TRBJ1-1; D is ambiguous. Sample: naive CD8+ T cells from PBMCs. The source is a man in his late teens or twenties in good health. Some clones in this sample may be carry-over from other donors' samples. CDR3 DNA: TGTTTAGTGGGTGAAGCTTTCTTT. Translation gives CLVGEAFF.